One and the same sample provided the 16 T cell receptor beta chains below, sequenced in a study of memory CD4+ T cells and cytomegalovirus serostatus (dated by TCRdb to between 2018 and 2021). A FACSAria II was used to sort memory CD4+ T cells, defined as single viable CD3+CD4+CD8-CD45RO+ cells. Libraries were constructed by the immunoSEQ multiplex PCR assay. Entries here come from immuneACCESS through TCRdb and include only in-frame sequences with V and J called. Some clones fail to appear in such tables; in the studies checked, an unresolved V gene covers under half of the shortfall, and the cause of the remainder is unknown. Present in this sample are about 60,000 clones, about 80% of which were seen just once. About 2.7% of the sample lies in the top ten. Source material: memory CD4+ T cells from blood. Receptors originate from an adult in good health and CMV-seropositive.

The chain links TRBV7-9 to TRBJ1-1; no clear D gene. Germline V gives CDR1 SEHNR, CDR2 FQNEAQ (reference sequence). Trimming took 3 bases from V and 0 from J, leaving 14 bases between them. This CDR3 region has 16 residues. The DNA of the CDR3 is TGTGCCAGCAGCTTGAGCGTAGCTTATATGAACACTGAAGCTTTCTTT. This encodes CASSLSVAYMNTEAFF.

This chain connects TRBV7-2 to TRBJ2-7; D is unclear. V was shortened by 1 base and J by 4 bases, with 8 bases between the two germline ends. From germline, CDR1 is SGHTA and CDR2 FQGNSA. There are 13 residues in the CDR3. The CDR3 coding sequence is TGTGCCAGCAGCTTAGTAGCTCCATACGAGCAGTACGTC. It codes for CASSLVAPYEQYV.

The CDR3 region has the DNA TGTGCCACCAGCAGAGGGCCAGATCAGCCCCAGCATTTT. Residues: CATSRGPDQPQHF. The rearrangement links TRBV15 to TRBJ1-5; D ambiguous. Germline lookup yields CDR1 LNHNV and CDR2 YYDKDF (reference sequence). Trimming removed 1 base from V and 5 bases from J, with 6 bases in between. This CDR3 has 13 residues.

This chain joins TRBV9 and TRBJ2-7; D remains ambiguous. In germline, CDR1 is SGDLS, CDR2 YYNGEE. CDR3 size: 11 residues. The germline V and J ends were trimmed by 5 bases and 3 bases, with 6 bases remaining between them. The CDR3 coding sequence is TGTGCCAGCAGAACCAACTACGAGCAGTACTTC. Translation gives CASRTNYEQYF.

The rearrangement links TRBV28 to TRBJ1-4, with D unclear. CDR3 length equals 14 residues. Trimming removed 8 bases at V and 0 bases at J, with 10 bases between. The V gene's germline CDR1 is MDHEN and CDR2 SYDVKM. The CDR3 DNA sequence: TGTGCCAGCGGCGGGAACCCAACTAATGAAAAACTGTTTTTT. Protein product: CASGGNPTNEKLFF.

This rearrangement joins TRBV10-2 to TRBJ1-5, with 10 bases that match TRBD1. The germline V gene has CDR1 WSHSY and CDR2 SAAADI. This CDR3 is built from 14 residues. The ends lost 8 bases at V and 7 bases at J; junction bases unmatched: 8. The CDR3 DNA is TGCGCCAGCTCACCGGGACAGGGGAACCAGCCCCAGCATTTT. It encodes CASSPGQGNQPQHF.

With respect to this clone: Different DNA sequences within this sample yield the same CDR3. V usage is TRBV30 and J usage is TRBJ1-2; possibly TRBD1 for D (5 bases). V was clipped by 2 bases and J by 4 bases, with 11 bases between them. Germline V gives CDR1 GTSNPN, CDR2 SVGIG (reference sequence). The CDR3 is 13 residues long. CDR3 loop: CAWSPSGGYGYTF. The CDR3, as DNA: TGTGCCTGGAGTCCTTCGGGGGGCTATGGCTACACCTTC. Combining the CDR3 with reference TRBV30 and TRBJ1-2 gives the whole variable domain SQTIHQWPATLVQPVGSPLSLECTVEGTSNPNLYWYRQAAGRGLQLLFYSVGIGQISSEVPQNLSASRPQDRQFILSSKKLLLSDSGFYLCAWSPSGGYGYTFGSGTRLTVV.

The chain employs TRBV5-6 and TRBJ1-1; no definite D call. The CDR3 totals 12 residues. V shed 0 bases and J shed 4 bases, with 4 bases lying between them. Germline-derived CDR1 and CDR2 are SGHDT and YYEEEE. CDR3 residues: CASSLVFTEAFF. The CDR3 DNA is TGTGCCAGCAGCTTGGTTTTCACTGAAGCTTTCTTT.

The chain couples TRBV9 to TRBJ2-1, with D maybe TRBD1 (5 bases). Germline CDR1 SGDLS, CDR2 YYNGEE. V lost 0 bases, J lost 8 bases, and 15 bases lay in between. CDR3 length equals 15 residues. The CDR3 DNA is TGTGCCAGCAGCGTAGATTTGGACACCCCATATGAGCAGTTCTTC. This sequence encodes CASSVDLDTPYEQFF.

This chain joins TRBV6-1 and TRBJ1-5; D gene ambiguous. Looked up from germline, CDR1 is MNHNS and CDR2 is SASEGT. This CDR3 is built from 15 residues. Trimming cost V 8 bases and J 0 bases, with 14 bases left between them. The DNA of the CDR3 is TGTGCCAGCCGCGAACACCCAGCTAGCAATCAGCCCCAGCATTTT. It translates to CASREHPASNQPQHF.

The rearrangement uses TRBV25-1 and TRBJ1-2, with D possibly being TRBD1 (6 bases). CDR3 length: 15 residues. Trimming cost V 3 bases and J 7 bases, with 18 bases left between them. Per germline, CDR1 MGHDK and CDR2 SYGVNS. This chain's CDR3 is CASSDLQGPYSGYTF. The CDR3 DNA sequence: TGTGCCAGCAGTGACCTACAGGGACCTTATTCTGGCTACACCTTC.

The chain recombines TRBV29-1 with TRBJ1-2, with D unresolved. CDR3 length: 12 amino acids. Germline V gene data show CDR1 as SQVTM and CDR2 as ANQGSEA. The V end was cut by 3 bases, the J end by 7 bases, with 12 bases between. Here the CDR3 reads CSVDRVQRGYTF. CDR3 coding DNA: TGCAGCGTTGATCGGGTTCAGCGTGGCTACACCTTC.

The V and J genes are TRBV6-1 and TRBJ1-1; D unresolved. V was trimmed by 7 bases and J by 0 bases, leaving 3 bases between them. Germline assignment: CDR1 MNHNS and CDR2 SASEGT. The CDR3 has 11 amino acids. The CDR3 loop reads CASTVNTEAFF. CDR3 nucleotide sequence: TGTGCCAGCACCGTGAACACTGAAGCTTTCTTT.

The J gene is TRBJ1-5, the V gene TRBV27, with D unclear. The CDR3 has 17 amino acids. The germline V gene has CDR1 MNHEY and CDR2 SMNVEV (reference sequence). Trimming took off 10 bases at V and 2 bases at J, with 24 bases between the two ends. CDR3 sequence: CANQCRVLKWGNQPQHF. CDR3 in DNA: TGTGCCAATCAGTGCCGGGTCCTCAAATGGGGCAATCAGCCCCAGCATTTT.

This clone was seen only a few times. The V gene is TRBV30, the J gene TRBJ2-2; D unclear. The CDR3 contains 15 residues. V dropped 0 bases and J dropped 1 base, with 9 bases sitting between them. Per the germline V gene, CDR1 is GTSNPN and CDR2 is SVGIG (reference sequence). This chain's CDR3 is CAWSVLAGNTGELFF. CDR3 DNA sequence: TGTGCCTGGAGTGTGTTAGCAGGGAACACCGGGGAGCTGTTTTTT.

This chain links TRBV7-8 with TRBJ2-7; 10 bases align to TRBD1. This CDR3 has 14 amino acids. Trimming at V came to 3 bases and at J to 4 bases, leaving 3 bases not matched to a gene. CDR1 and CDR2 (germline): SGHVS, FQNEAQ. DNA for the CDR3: TGTGCCAGCAGCTTCGGGACAGGGGCTTACGAGCAGTACGTC. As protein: CASSFGTGAYEQYV.